The 17 T cell receptor beta chains listed next were all sequenced from one sample in a study of T cell repertoires in cytomegalovirus infection. TCRdb re-called the reads through MiXCR, storing one row per CDR3 protein. The table lists over 450,000 distinct CDR3 sequences, around 10% of them singletons, with roughly a tenth in the top ten. Material for sequencing was PBMCs. The receptors were gathered from a human donor in good health (CMV status not recorded). Some clones in this sample may be carry-over from other donors' samples.

This sequence joins TRBV20-1 and TRBJ1-1, with D uncertain. The CDR3 spans 13 residues. Trimming pared 3 bases from V and 5 bases from J, leaving 13 bases between. The germline V gene encodes CDR1 DFQATT and CDR2 SNEGSKA (reference sequence). CDR3 nucleotides: TGCAGTGCTAGCCGGGCCCTTTGGACTGAAGCTTTCTTT. Its protein is CSASRALWTEAFF.

The chain is built from TRBV10-3 and TRBJ2-1; 9 bases agree with TRBD1. V shed 3 bases, J shed 5 bases, and the junction held 5 bases outside the gene matches. Germline CDR1 reads ENHRY; CDR2 reads SYGVKD. The CDR3 is made up of 15 amino acids. The CDR3 loop reads CAISDPQGANNEQFF. CDR3 sequence (DNA): TGTGCCATCAGTGACCCACAGGGGGCCAACAATGAGCAGTTCTTC.

This clonotype was seen at least ten times. This CDR3 reads CASEAGVRTGELFF. The CDR3 DNA reads TGTGCCAGCGAAGCGGGAGTTCGCACCGGGGAGCTGTTTTTT. The chain couples TRBV12-3 or TRBV12-4 to TRBJ2-2; 8 nucleotides align to TRBD2. This CDR3 has 14 amino acids. V dropped 8 bases and J dropped 4; count of bases not matched to a gene: 6.

This clonotype has at least ten counts. The chain uses TRBV28 and TRBJ2-7; D is unclear. V shed 7 bases and J shed 3 bases, with 25 bases lying between them. The CDR3 sequence is 17 residues long. Germline V gives CDR1 MDHEN, CDR2 SYDVKM. CDR3 residues: CASTSPRGGPRGYEQYF. In nucleotides, the CDR3 is TGTGCCAGCACTTCACCCAGAGGCGGTCCGAGAGGCTACGAGCAGTACTTC. The variable domain in full, with the rest retrieved from reference TRBV28 and TRBJ2-7, is DVKVTQSSRYLVKRTGEKVFLECVQDMDHENMFWYRQDPGLGLRLIYFSYDVKMKEKGDIPEGYSVSREKKERFSLILESASTNQTSMYLCASTSPRGGPRGYEQYFGPGTRLTVT.

This clonotype was counted a few times. V usage is TRBV5-1 and J usage is TRBJ1-6, with 9 bases matching TRBD1. The CDR3 extends over 14 amino acids. The V gene end was trimmed by 4 bases and the J gene end by 9 bases; junction bases not matched to a gene: 5. Germline loops: CDR1 SGHRS, CDR2 YFSETQ. The CDR3 DNA follows: TGCGCCAGCAGCCCGGACAGGGGAGGTTCACCCCTCCACTTT. As protein: CASSPDRGGSPLHF.

The rearrangement joins TRBV29-1 to TRBJ2-3, with 8 bases matching TRBD1. V trimming: 0 bases; J trimming: 4 bases; junction bases outside the gene matches: 6. Germline-derived CDR1 and CDR2 are SQVTM and ANQGSEA. The CDR3 loop spans 15 amino acids. In nucleotides, the CDR3 is TGCAGCGTTGAAGATGGACAGGGTGTTCCAGATACGCAGTATTTT. Translated, it gives CSVEDGQGVPDTQYF.

This clonotype was counted at least ten times. CDR3 amino acids: CASSGQLSTDTQYF. The DNA of the CDR3 is TGTGCCAGCAGTGGACAGTTAAGCACAGATACGCAGTATTTT. V usage is TRBV2 and J usage is TRBJ2-3, with D possibly TRBD1 on 5 matching bases. This CDR3 has 14 residues. Between the trimmed V and J ends, which lost 4 bases and 0 bases, there was a span of 8 bases. CDR1 SNHLY and CDR2 FYNNEI come from the germline V gene.

This clonotype was seen only a few times. V gene TRBV3-1 combines with J gene TRBJ2-2; 8 nucleotides align to TRBD2. J lost 6 bases, V lost 2 bases, and 14 bases had no gene match. The CDR3 length is 18 residues. Germline V lookup: CDR1 LGHDT, CDR2 YNNKEL (reference sequence). CDR3 nucleotide sequence: TGTGCCAGCAGCCAACCCTCCGGGGGGGGGCTTCCTGCCGGGGAGCTGTTTTTT. As protein: CASSQPSGGGLPAGELFF.

This clonotype was counted ten times or more. This chain uses TRBV20-1 with TRBJ2-3, with TRBD2 matching 14 bases. V lost 1 base to trimming and J lost 3 bases; unmatched junction nucleotides: 12. The CDR3 extends over 19 amino acids. In germline, CDR1 is DFQATT, CDR2 SNEGSKA (reference sequence). The CDR3 sequence: CSARVIPGLAGVGTDTQYF. For the CDR3, the DNA is TGCAGTGCTAGAGTTATCCCGGGACTAGCGGGAGTCGGTACAGATACGCAGTATTTT.

The chain recombines TRBV19 with TRBJ1-1; 7 nucleotides line up with TRBD1. CDR1 is LNHDA, CDR2 SQIVND, per germline (reference sequence). The junction had 8 bases not matched to a gene; V was cut back by 3 bases and J by 4 bases. The CDR3 is 15 residues long. CDR3 DNA sequence: TGTGCCAGTAGTATGTTCGAGAACAGGGGCACTGAAGCTTTCTTT. It translates to CASSMFENRGTEAFF.

This clonotype has ten or more counts. The chain recombines TRBV20-1 with TRBJ1-2; tentatively, D is TRBD1 (5 bases). This CDR3 region has 14 residues. V was shortened by 0 bases and J by 1 base, with 9 bases between the two germline ends. Germline V gives CDR1 DFQATT, CDR2 SNEGSKA (reference sequence). The CDR3 region is CSAREPGFNYGYTF. In DNA, the CDR3 is TGCAGTGCTAGAGAACCAGGGTTTAACTATGGCTACACCTTC.

The chain carries TRBV5-1 and TRBJ2-5, with a possible D match to TRBD2 (7 bases). V was shortened by 0 bases and J by 5 bases, with 17 bases between the two germline ends. The CDR3 runs 16 residues. CDR1 is SGHRS and CDR2 is YFSETQ in the germline V gene. The DNA of the CDR3 is TGCGCCAGCAGCTTGGTCGGGGGGCAAATCTCGGAGACCCAGTACTTC. Its translation: CASSLVGGQISETQYF. Variable domain in full (rest from reference TRBV5-1 and TRBJ2-5): KAGVTQTPRYLIKTRGQQVTLSCSPISGHRSVSWYQQTPGQGLQFLFEYFSETQRNKGNFPGRFSGRQFSNSRSEMNVSTLELGDSALYLCASSLVGGQISETQYFGPGTRLLVL.

This clonotype was detected ten times or more. The CDR3 loop reads CASSPGTGFRYTF. DNA of the CDR3: TGTGCCAGCAGCCCCGGGACAGGGTTCCGCTACACCTTC. This chain connects TRBV12-3 or TRBV12-4 to TRBJ1-2; 9 nucleotides match TRBD1. V lost 6 bases, J lost 9 bases, and 8 bases stayed unmatched. CDR3 length equals 13 residues.

Only one count was recorded for this clonotype. The chain couples TRBV10-3 to TRBJ2-5, with 7 bases lining up with TRBD2. The germline CDR1 and CDR2 sequences are ENHRY and SYGVKD. This CDR3 contains 13 residues. Unmatched junction bases numbered 5, after V lost 6 bases and J lost 4 bases. The CDR3 spells CAISLAVRETQYF. In DNA form, the CDR3 reads TGTGCCATCAGCCTAGCGGTACGAGAGACCCAGTACTTC.

This clonotype was observed at least ten times. The chain uses TRBV28 and TRBJ2-7, with TRBD1 matching over 11 bases. Germline-derived CDR1 and CDR2 are MDHEN and SYDVKM. The CDR3 length is 14 residues. V lost 8 bases, J lost 5 bases, and 8 bases stayed unmatched. The CDR3 loop reads CASLRTGGFHEQYF. The DNA for the CDR3 is TGTGCCAGCCTCCGGACAGGGGGCTTTCACGAGCAGTACTTC.

This clonotype came up many times. The chain is built from TRBV11-2 and TRBJ1-2, with a weak D call TRBD1 (5 bases). The CDR3 is 15 residues long. V dropped 1 base and J dropped 6 bases, with 15 bases sitting between them. Germline V lookup: CDR1 SGHAT, CDR2 FQNNGV. CDR3 amino acids: CASSLARGGEDGYTF. In DNA form, the CDR3 reads TGTGCCAGCAGCTTAGCGCGGGGGGGAGAGGATGGCTACACCTTC.

This clonotype was recorded at least ten times. J is TRBJ1-2 and V is TRBV28; D might be TRBD1 (6 bases). This CDR3 comprises 15 residues. Trimming stripped 3 bases from V and 2 bases from J, with 13 bases between. Germline CDR1 reads MDHEN; CDR2 reads SYDVKM. For the CDR3, the DNA is TGTGCCAGCAGTTTCGGGGGCAGATTAAACTATGGCTACACCTTC. As protein: CASSFGGRLNYGYTF.